One sample yielded the 15 T cell receptor beta chains listed below, sequenced in a study of CD8+ T cells in alopecia areata (dated by TCRdb to 2016 to 2019). The library was obtained by the immunoSEQ multiplex PCR assay. For TCR sequencing, RNA was extracted from every sample and reverse transcribed into cDNA to serve as template. The clones in this table, taken by TCRdb from immuneACCESS, are in-frame only. Not every clone is retained; where verified, under half of the shortfall comes from an unresolved V gene, and the cause of the rest is unknown. The sample records 90,000 to 120,000 clones, roughly 89% of which are singletons. Together, the top ten hold around a quarter of the sample. The time point label for this specimen denotes: roughly 26 weeks on oral tofacitinib. Read against the paper, the sample's treatment or condition label means: oral pan-JAK inhibitor, 5-10 mg twice daily. Sequencing was performed on CD8+ T cells sorted from blood, taken at week 24, from a patient treated with tofacitinib. The receptor source for this set is a human donor with alopecia areata.

The rearrangement joins TRBV11-2 to TRBJ2-2, with 8 bases matching TRBD1. Germline trimming cut 4 bases from V and 3 bases from J; bases unmatched to any gene: 4. The CDR3 spans 15 residues. CDR1 is SGHAT, CDR2 FQNNGV, per germline. For the CDR3, the DNA is TGTGCCAGCAGCTCTAGACAGGGGTACACCGGGGAGCTGTTTTTT. Translated: CASSSRQGYTGELFF. The full variable domain, completed using reference TRBV11-2 and TRBJ2-2, is EAGVAQSPRYKIIEKRQSVAFWCNPISGHATLYWYQQILGQGPKLLIQFQNNGVVDDSQLPKDRFSAERLKGVDSTLKIQPAKLEDSAVYLCASSSRQGYTGELFFGEGSRLTVL.

The chain recombines TRBV6-5 with TRBJ1-2; D gene unclear. The germline V gene has CDR1 MNHEY and CDR2 SVGAGI. Between the trimmed V and J ends, which lost 5 bases and 4 bases, there was a span of 14 bases. The CDR3 extends over 14 amino acids. In DNA form, the CDR3 reads TGTGCCAGCAGTCCCGGGTCGGCACTCTATGGCTACACCTTC. It translates to CASSPGSALYGYTF.

V gene TRBV20-1 combines with J gene TRBJ1-1; D may be TRBD1 (6 bases). CDR1 is DFQATT and CDR2 is SNEGSKA in the germline V gene (reference sequence). The CDR3 spans 10 residues. V was cut by 8 bases and J by 4 bases, with 8 bases left in between. CDR3 sequence (DNA): TGCAGTCAGGGGAGCACTGAAGCTTTCTTT. The encoded protein is CSQGSTEAFF.

The chain employs TRBV6-1 and TRBJ2-7; D remains ambiguous. The CDR3 consists of 14 residues. The germline V and J ends were trimmed by 0 bases and 2 bases, with 8 bases remaining between them. Per germline, CDR1 MNHNS and CDR2 SASEGT. The CDR3 here is CASSEAPTPYEQYF. DNA of the CDR3: TGTGCCAGCAGTGAAGCTCCGACCCCCTACGAGCAGTACTTC.

The chain employs TRBV29-1 and TRBJ2-5; 8 bases line up with TRBD1. V shed 6 bases and J 5 bases; nucleotides not matched to a gene: 2. Germline V gene data show CDR1 as SQVTM and CDR2 as ANQGSEA. The CDR3 loop spans 11 amino acids. CDR3 residues: CSVTGEETQYF. CDR3 DNA sequence: TGCAGCGTGACAGGGGAGGAGACCCAGTACTTC. Based on the CDR3 plus reference TRBV29-1 and TRBJ2-5, the full variable domain is SAVISQKPSRDICQRGTSLTIQCQVDSQVTMMFWYRQQPGQSLTLIATANQGSEATYESGFVIDKFPISRPNLTFSTLTVSNMSPEDSSIYLCSVTGEETQYFGPGTRLLVL.

This clone was observed once. The chain carries TRBV5-6 and TRBJ2-7; possibly TRBD2 for D (6 bases). Germline CDR1 and CDR2: SGHDT and YYEEEE. The CDR3 contains 15 residues. V lost 4 bases and J 2 bases, leaving 16 bases between the germline ends. CDR3 protein: CASSPTLAPTYEQYF. The CDR3 nucleotides are TGTGCCAGCAGCCCCACACTAGCTCCTACCTACGAGCAGTACTTC.

This sequence joins TRBV2 and TRBJ2-7; 11 bases are a match to TRBD2. CDR3 size: 16 residues. Looked up from germline, CDR1 is SNHLY and CDR2 is FYNNEI. The ends lost 2 bases at V and 3 bases at J; junction bases unmatched: 6. CDR3 amino acids: CASSETRLAGFYEQYF. The CDR3 nucleotides are TGTGCCAGCAGTGAAACTCGACTAGCGGGATTCTACGAGCAGTACTTC. The full variable domain, with the rest looked up from reference TRBV2 and TRBJ2-7, is EPEVTQTPSHQVTQMGQEVILRCVPISNHLYFYWYRQILGQKVEFLVSFYNNEISEKSEIFDDQFSVERPDGSNFTLKIRSTKLEDSAMYFCASSETRLAGFYEQYFGPGTRLTVT.

The chain's CDR3 is CASSLVSLALVTGELFF. Here the CDR3 DNA reads TGTGCCAGCAGCTTAGTCTCCCTAGCGTTAGTAACCGGGGAGCTGTTTTTT. The chain has TRBV7-2 and TRBJ2-2, with D possibly being TRBD2 (6 bases). Deletions cut 1 base from V and 5 bases from J, with 17 bases between. CDR3 length equals 17 residues. Germline values: CDR1 SGHTA, CDR2 FQGNSA.

V usage is TRBV27 and J usage is TRBJ1-2; D possibly corresponds to TRBD1 (5 bases). The CDR3 loop spans 13 amino acids. Germline values: CDR1 MNHEY, CDR2 SMNVEV (reference sequence). Trimming stripped 6 bases from V and 7 bases from J, with 15 bases between. CDR3 loop: CASREGTGGGYTF. CDR3 coding DNA: TGTGCCAGCAGAGAGGGGACGGGGGGTGGCTACACCTTC.

The chain combines TRBV6-1 with TRBJ1-1, with D possibly TRBD1 on 6 matching bases. Trimming cost V 3 bases and J 4 bases, with 9 bases left between them. Germline loops: CDR1 MNHNS, CDR2 SASEGT. The CDR3 loop spans 13 amino acids. Written as DNA, the CDR3 is TGTGCCAGCAGTGACAGGGGAGTCACTGAAGCTTTCTTT. Translation gives CASSDRGVTEAFF.

This clone was seen a few times. The rearrangement links TRBV19 to TRBJ1-1; no reliable D call. Germline V gene data show CDR1 as LNHDA and CDR2 as SQIVND (reference sequence). V lost 7 bases, J lost 4 bases, and 10 bases lay in between. CDR3 length: 12 amino acids. CDR3 coding DNA: TGTGCCAGTACAGACTACCTCACTGAAGCTTTCTTT. Protein product: CASTDYLTEAFF.

This chain links TRBV7-6 with TRBJ1-6, with 8 bases aligning to TRBD1. In germline, CDR1 is SGHVS, CDR2 FNYEAQ. CDR3 length equals 15 residues. With V trimmed by 1 base and J by 9 bases, 5 bases remained unmatched. The DNA for the CDR3 is TGTGCCAGCAGCTTAGGGGGGACAGGAGGTTCACCCCTCCACTTT. Protein product: CASSLGGTGGSPLHF.

J is TRBJ2-1 and V is TRBV29-1; 7 positions agree with TRBD1. The V gene end was trimmed by 0 bases and the J gene end by 2 bases; junction bases not matched to a gene: 4. In germline, CDR1 is SQVTM, CDR2 ANQGSEA. The CDR3 has 15 amino acids. The CDR3 is CSVEDLGTAYNEQFF. The CDR3 nucleotides read TGCAGCGTTGAAGATCTTGGGACAGCCTACAATGAGCAGTTCTTC.

The V call is TRBV27, the J call TRBJ2-3; 8 nucleotides agree with TRBD2. There are 18 residues in the CDR3. CDR1 and CDR2 (germline): MNHEY, SMNVEV (reference sequence). The trim removed 4 bases at V and 0 bases at J, leaving 12 bases unmatched. CDR3 sequence (DNA): TGTGCCAGCAGTTACCCCGGACTAGCCATCTATAGCACAGATACGCAGTATTTT. It yields the protein CASSYPGLAIYSTDTQYF.

The chain combines TRBV7-2 with TRBJ1-1; perhaps TRBD1 as D (5 bases). The CDR3 runs to 15 residues. Per the germline V gene, CDR1 is SGHTA and CDR2 is FQGNSA. V was clipped by 5 bases and J by 1 base, with 14 bases between them. The CDR3 nucleotides read TGTGCCAGCAGCCCTAATCTGGGGCGGAACACTGAAGCTTTCTTT. It is translated as CASSPNLGRNTEAFF.